The 29 T cell receptor beta chains given below trace back to one sample, sequenced in a study of blood T cell repertoires in COVID-19. Profiling relied on immunoSEQ multiplex PCR, and the TCRdb table lists in-frame clones only, not all of them. The sample lists about 220,000 clones; 82% were seen once. What was sequenced was peripheral blood. All receptors come from a woman of 80 years or more with acute or convalescent COVID-19.

A few counts support this clone. The chain has TRBV28 and TRBJ2-1, with 9 nucleotides matching TRBD2. Trimming removed 8 bases from V and 2 bases from J; junction bases left unmatched: 10. CDR1 and CDR2 (germline): MDHEN, SYDVKM. This CDR3 is built from 16 residues. The CDR3 DNA reads TGTGCCAGCCCTCCCGGGGCTAGCGGGGCCTACAATGAGCAGTTCTTC. It is translated as CASPPGASGAYNEQFF.

The rearrangement uses TRBV5-1 and TRBJ2-1; 10 bases map to TRBD2. V shed 2 bases and J 4 bases; nucleotides not matched to a gene: 18. Looked up from germline, CDR1 is SGHRS and CDR2 is YFSETQ. The CDR3 length is 20 residues. The CDR3 nucleotides read TGCGCCAGCAGCTTCGTACTCTTGGGAAGCGGGGGGGCCAGGTACAATGAGCAGTTCTTC. Translating it yields CASSFVLLGSGGARYNEQFF.

A few counts support this clone. This chain links TRBV6-1 with TRBJ1-2; D unclear. The CDR3 runs 13 residues. Per the germline V gene, CDR1 is MNHNS and CDR2 is SASEGT. Deletions cut 1 base from V and 6 bases from J, with 9 bases between. The CDR3 DNA follows: TGTGCCAGCAGTGAAGGGCCCCCGAATGGCTACACCTTC. It is translated as CASSEGPPNGYTF.

CDR3 in amino acids: CASSPGTRGSTDTQYF. CDR3 nucleotides: TGTGCCAGCAGCCCCGGGACTAGGGGAAGCACAGATACGCAGTATTTT. The chain recombines TRBV4-2 with TRBJ2-3, with 8 bases identical to TRBD2. CDR3 size: 16 residues. The germline V gene encodes CDR1 LGHNA and CDR2 YNFKEQ. The trim removed 4 bases at V and 0 bases at J, leaving 6 bases unmatched.

The V gene is TRBV19, the J gene TRBJ2-2; 7 bases are shared with TRBD1. V lost 8 bases to trimming and J lost 2 bases; unmatched junction nucleotides: 8. This CDR3 region has 15 residues. In germline, CDR1 is LNHDA, CDR2 SQIVND (reference sequence). CDR3 amino acids: CASGQNRGNTGELFF. As DNA, the CDR3 is TGTGCCAGTGGCCAGAACAGGGGTAACACCGGGGAGCTGTTTTTT.

This chain links TRBV11-3 with TRBJ1-1; tentatively, D is TRBD1 (5 bases). Germline CDR1 SGHNT, CDR2 YENEEA. V lost 4 bases to trimming and J lost 5 bases, with 14 bases between them. This CDR3 is built from 14 residues. The CDR3 sequence is CASSSDRGGTEAFF. In DNA, the CDR3 is TGTGCCAGCAGCTCGGATAGGGGAGGTACTGAAGCTTTCTTT.

V usage is TRBV5-1 and J usage is TRBJ2-3; 13 nucleotides match TRBD2. V gave up 4 bases and J gave up 2 bases; unmatched junction bases: 7. The CDR3 has 17 amino acids. Germline loops: CDR1 SGHRS, CDR2 YFSETQ. This CDR3 reads CASSIRLAGGPTDTQYF. The CDR3 DNA is TGCGCCAGCAGCATCCGACTAGCGGGGGGACCCACAGATACGCAGTATTTT.

The chain uses TRBV28 and TRBJ2-7, with D unresolved. This CDR3 contains 13 residues. The germline V gene encodes CDR1 MDHEN and CDR2 SYDVKM. V lost 5 bases and J lost 2, with 10 bases in between. This CDR3 reads CASSTTPTYEQYF. The CDR3, as DNA: TGTGCCAGCAGTACCACACCCACCTACGAGCAGTACTTC.

The chain carries TRBV27 and TRBJ1-1, with D possibly TRBD1 on 6 matching bases. The CDR3 runs to 14 residues. CDR1 MNHEY and CDR2 SMNVEV come from the germline V gene (reference sequence). V was pared by 4 bases and J by 4 bases, with 13 bases between. The CDR3 sequence is CASSSLGGPTEAFF. The CDR3, as DNA: TGTGCCAGCAGTTCGCTAGGGGGTCCCACTGAAGCTTTCTTT.

The rearrangement uses TRBV19 and TRBJ1-5; no clear D gene. The germline gives CDR1 LNHDA, CDR2 SQIVND (reference sequence). This CDR3 region has 16 residues. V was clipped by 1 base and J by 2 bases, with 12 bases between them. CDR3: CASSIVVQPGNQPQHF. The CDR3 bases are TGTGCCAGTAGTATAGTAGTACAGCCGGGCAATCAGCCCCAGCATTTT.

V usage is TRBV24-1 and J usage is TRBJ2-7; D is possibly TRBD1 (6 bases). The CDR3 extends over 13 amino acids. Trimming took off 4 bases at V and 3 bases at J, with 9 bases between the two ends. Germline-derived CDR1 and CDR2 are KGHDR and SFDVKD. CDR3 sequence: CATSETGSYEQYF. CDR3 nucleotide sequence: TGTGCCACCAGTGAAACAGGGAGCTACGAGCAGTACTTC.

The chain couples TRBV7-2 to TRBJ1-2; D perhaps matches TRBD1 (6 bases). CDR3 size: 13 residues. Between the trimmed V and J ends, which lost 5 bases and 8 bases, there was a span of 15 bases. Germline V gene sequence: CDR1 SGHTA, CDR2 FQGNSA. The CDR3 DNA reads as TGTGCCAGCAGCAAACAGGGAGTCAGGGGCTACACCTTC. Its protein product is CASSKQGVRGYTF.

V gene TRBV7-6 combines with J gene TRBJ2-3, with D perhaps matching TRBD1 (6 bases). CDR1 and CDR2 (germline): SGHVS, FNYEAQ. V lost 4 bases and J 2 bases, leaving 13 bases between the germline ends. The CDR3 spans 15 residues. The CDR3 region is CASSSGQSNTDTQYF. The CDR3 DNA sequence: TGTGCCAGCAGCTCAGGACAGTCAAACACAGATACGCAGTATTTT. Complete variable domain (other parts from reference TRBV7-6 and TRBJ2-3): GAGVSQSPRYKVTKRGQDVALRCDPISGHVSLYWYRQALGQGPEFLTYFNYEAQQDKSGLPNDRFSAERPEGSISTLTIQRTEQRDSAMYRCASSSGQSNTDTQYFGPGTRLTVL.

This clone was observed once. The rearrangement links TRBV18 to TRBJ2-3, with TRBD2 matching 7 bases. The CDR3 sequence is 15 residues long. The germline CDR1 and CDR2 sequences are KGHSH and LQKENI. After removal of 0 bases from V and 1 base from J, the junction contained 1 base not matched to a gene. The CDR3 sequence: CASSPPGGGTDTQYF. As DNA, the CDR3 is TGTGCCAGCTCACCACCTGGGGGGGGCACAGATACGCAGTATTTT.

The chain has TRBV4-1 and TRBJ1-2; 7 bases agree with TRBD1. Germline V gives CDR1 MGHRA, CDR2 YSYEKL. The CDR3 length is 14 residues. With V trimmed by 4 bases and J by 7 bases, 9 bases remained unmatched. The CDR3: CASSRSQGERGYTF. The CDR3 nucleotides are TGCGCCAGCAGCCGATCCCAGGGGGAACGTGGCTACACCTTC.

V usage is TRBV19 and J usage is TRBJ1-6; 8 bases match TRBD1. The trim removed 4 bases at V and 7 bases at J, leaving 3 bases unmatched. Germline values: CDR1 LNHDA, CDR2 SQIVND (reference sequence). This CDR3 has 14 amino acids. The CDR3 reads CASSTQGGNSPLHF. CDR3 sequence (DNA): TGTGCCAGTAGTACACAGGGGGGAAATTCACCCCTCCACTTT.

The chain links TRBV28 to TRBJ1-6; D unclear. CDR1 and CDR2 (germline): MDHEN, SYDVKM. CDR3 length equals 17 residues. V shed 1 base and J shed 5 bases, with 15 bases lying between them. The CDR3 DNA follows: TGTGCCAGCAGTTTATTATGGAGGGAGGTTGATAATTCACCCCTCCACTTT. Amino acid sequence: CASSLLWREVDNSPLHF.

The V gene is TRBV7-2, the J gene TRBJ1-2; D gene uncertain. The CDR3 runs 13 residues. Germline assignment: CDR1 SGHTA and CDR2 FQGNSA. Trimming shortened V by 5 bases and J by 3 bases, and 10 bases separated the two germline ends. DNA of the CDR3: TGTGCCAGCAGCCCTGACGGAGACTATGGCTACACCTTC. Amino acid sequence: CASSPDGDYGYTF.

V usage is TRBV4-1 and J usage is TRBJ1-5; 9 positions agree with TRBD1. Germline V CDR1 and CDR2: MGHRA, YSYEKL. V lost 2 bases, J lost 5 bases, and 4 bases stayed unmatched. The CDR3 consists of 15 residues. The CDR3 reads CASSQTGGLDQPQHF. CDR3 DNA: TGCGCCAGCAGCCAAACAGGGGGCTTGGATCAGCCCCAGCATTTT.

The genes are TRBV7-9 and TRBJ1-2, with 7 bases lining up with TRBD1. V was clipped by 5 bases and J by 4 bases; unmatched bases: 10. Germline assignment: CDR1 SEHNR and CDR2 FQNEAQ (reference sequence). The CDR3 consists of 15 residues. The CDR3: CASSDTGEPSYGYTF. The CDR3 nucleotides are TGTGCCAGCAGCGACACAGGGGAACCATCCTATGGCTACACCTTC. Supplemented by reference TRBV7-9 and TRBJ1-2, the full variable domain reads DTGVSQNPRHKITKRGQNVTFRCDPISEHNRLYWYRQTLGQGPEFLTYFQNEAQLEKSRLLSDRFSAERPKGSFSTLEIQRTEQGDSAMYLCASSDTGEPSYGYTFGSGTRLTVV.

The chain joins TRBV6-5 to TRBJ1-2; D unresolved. Per germline, CDR1 MNHEY and CDR2 SVGAGI. Trimming shortened V by 4 bases and J by 2 bases, and 11 bases separated the two germline ends. This CDR3 spans 14 amino acids. The CDR3 bases are TGTGCCAGCAGTTCCCCGCCGGTGAACTATGGCTACACCTTC. This translates into CASSSPPVNYGYTF.

The rearrangement links TRBV3-1 (or the pseudogene TRBV3-2) to TRBJ1-6; TRBD1 aligns across 7 bases. V shed 6 bases, J shed 6 bases, and the junction held 8 bases outside the gene matches. This CDR3 is built from 15 residues. Germline assignment: CDR1 LGHDT and CDR2 YNNKEL (reference sequence). The CDR3 spells CASRPSTGRNSPLHF. DNA of the CDR3: TGTGCCAGCAGACCTTCGACAGGGCGTAATTCACCCCTCCACTTT.

The chain links TRBV12-5 to TRBJ1-2; D is undetermined. V gave up 2 bases and J gave up 2 bases, with 6 bases separating them. In germline, CDR1 is LGHNT, CDR2 FRNRAP. There are 13 residues in the CDR3. The CDR3 bases are TGTGCTAGTGGTTTGCCACAGAACTATGGCTACACCTTC. Translated, it gives CASGLPQNYGYTF.

About this clone: Additional DNA sequences in this sample encode the identical CDR3. This chain links TRBV13 with TRBJ1-2; 7 positions match TRBD1. The germline gives CDR1 PRHDT, CDR2 FYEKMQ (reference sequence). The CDR3 is 13 amino acids. Trimming took 5 bases from V and 1 from J; bases not matched to a gene: 1. The CDR3, as DNA: TGTGCCAGCAGCCGGACAGGTAACTATGGCTACACCTTC. It codes for CASSRTGNYGYTF. Looking up the rest from reference TRBV13 and TRBJ1-2 gives the full variable domain: AAGVIQSPRHLIKEKRETATLKCYPIPRHDTVYWYQQGPGQDPQFLISFYEKMQSDKGSIPDRFSAQQFSDYHSELNMSSLELGDSALYFCASSRTGNYGYTFGSGTRLTVV.

The chain couples TRBV6-5 to TRBJ1-4; D gene ambiguous. This CDR3 is built from 15 residues. The V gene lost 2 bases and the J gene lost 0 bases, with 7 bases spanning the gap. Per germline, CDR1 MNHEY and CDR2 SVGAGI. The CDR3 protein is CASSYSPATNEKLFF. The CDR3 bases are TGTGCCAGCAGTTACAGCCCTGCAACTAATGAAAAACTGTTTTTT.

This clone was counted once. The chain employs TRBV6-1 and TRBJ1-1, with D possibly being TRBD1 (6 bases). V lost 3 bases, J lost 0 bases, and 11 bases lay in between. The V gene's germline CDR1 is MNHNS and CDR2 SASEGT. The CDR3 spans 15 residues. DNA of the CDR3: TGTGCCAGCAGTGACAGGGGTCGGGTGAACACTGAAGCTTTCTTT. Translating gives CASSDRGRVNTEAFF.

The V and J genes are TRBV5-5 and TRBJ2-7, with 11 bases fitting TRBD1. The CDR3 sequence is 15 residues long. V dropped 0 bases and J dropped 2; count of bases not matched to a gene: 1. Germline V gene sequence: CDR1 SGHKS, CDR2 YYEKEE (reference sequence). The CDR3 region has the DNA TGTGCCAGCAGCTTGGGGGGACAGGGGGCCTACGAGCAGTACTTC. Amino acids: CASSLGGQGAYEQYF.

The chain has TRBV5-1 and TRBJ2-2, with 8 bases that match TRBD1. Trimming removed 4 bases from V and 0 bases from J; junction bases left unmatched: 5. Germline CDR1 is SGHRS and CDR2 is YFSETQ. The CDR3 is 16 amino acids. The CDR3 DNA reads TGCGCCAGCAGCACGACAGGGGCGTCGAACACCGGGGAGCTGTTTTTT. This gives the protein CASSTTGASNTGELFF.

This chain joins TRBV28 and TRBJ1-5, with D unclear. Germline CDR1 and CDR2: MDHEN and SYDVKM. V was clipped by 3 bases and J by 7 bases, with 10 bases between them. The CDR3 spans 13 residues. The CDR3: CASSFGSGQPQHF. In DNA, the CDR3 is TGTGCCAGCAGTTTCGGGAGTGGACAGCCCCAGCATTTT.